The text below deals with one T cell receptor beta chain. Its recognized antigen is unknown. No quality values exist for individual bases; no much larger clone is one base distant. The data were taken from a study of T cell changes during pregnancy in multiple sclerosis (dated by TCRdb to between 2017 and 2020). As for the study more broadly: The study examined how the T cell repertoire changed over the course of pregnancy in women with multiple sclerosis.

Library preparation employed the immunoSEQ multiplex PCR assay. The clones in this table, taken by TCRdb from immuneACCESS, are in-frame only. Not every clone is retained; where verified, under half of the shortfall comes from an unresolved V gene, and the cause of the rest is unknown. Counted in this sample were fewer than 50,000 clones; 92% of them appeared once. Approximately 5% of the sample is taken by the ten largest. Relative to germline, V is 6 bases shorter and J is 0 bases shorter, with 8 bases between their ends. CDR1 is given as MGHDK and CDR2 as SYGVNS, both from the germline V gene. Reading from cysteine to phenylalanine, the CDR3 counts 14 amino acids. Only the CDR3 DNA stays, 42 bases, in frame from base 1.

The receptor comes from a female donor with multiple sclerosis, enrolled in a pregnancy study. The source material was CD8+ T cells from peripheral blood mononuclear cells, sampled in the third trimester of pregnancy. The V and J segments used are TRBV25-1 and TRBJ1-4; the D gene cannot be resolved reliably. The CDR3 here reads CASRQSATNEKLFF. The DNA sequence is given as TGTGCCAGCAGACAGAGTGCAACTAATGAAAAACTGTTTTTT.